This T cell receptor (beta chain) was observed in a study of T cells in localized non-small cell lung cancer. General study points: Since sequencing was restricted to only one region of the tumor, intratumor heterogeneity remains a possibility. The appearance of a median roughly 53 of the top 100 tumor clones was seen in adjacent lung.

Libraries were prepared by immunoSEQ multiplex PCR; TCRdb keeps only in-frame clonotypes and omits some of them. The sample records roughly 26,000 clones, roughly nine tenths being singletons. Germline V lookup: CDR1 MGHRA, CDR2 YSYEKL. V was trimmed by 0 bases and J by 7 bases, leaving 8 bases between them. The CDR3 runs 13 residues. Concerning this clone itself: Antigen: not known.

Material: peripheral blood, obtained before any cancer treatment. V usage is TRBV4-1 and J usage is TRBJ2-3; D uncertain. The TCR comes from a female donor older than 55 with stage II squamous cell lung carcinoma. CDR3 nucleotides: TGCGCCAGCAGCCAAGACAAGGAAAATACGCAGTATTTT. Translated, it gives CASSQDKENTQYF.